This TCR beta chain was identified in a study of metastatic and nonmetastatic thyroid tumors. In the study overall: Comparative analysis of repertoires was undertaken across blood and tumor or nodule tissue obtained from malignant and benign thyroid patients.

Prior to thyroid surgery, none of the patients had received any treatment. Via MiXCR, TCRdb re-called the PCR reads. The sample has about 10,000 clones; 38% are singletons. Study-level results: As reported, TCR beta diversity in blood and tumor was significantly higher in malignant thyroid tumors than in benign nodules.

The CDR3 totals 15 residues. CDR1 and CDR2 from the germline V gene are SGHTA and FQGTGA. The V and J ends lost 0 bases and 4 bases respectively, with 11 bases between them. The count of this clone is one. Its target is unknown. Sequencing was done on a sample of tumor tissue. The receptor's source is a female donor with papillary thyroid cancer or a benign thyroid nodule (not recorded which). Some clones in this sample may be carry-over from other donors' samples. The gene calls are TRBV7-3 and TRBJ2-3, with D perhaps matching TRBD2 (5 bases). The CDR3 is CASSLTSGESDTQYF. CDR3 coding DNA: TGTGCCAGCAGCTTAACCTCTGGGGAGTCAGATACGCAGTATTTT.